This TCR beta chain originates from a study of early T cells in non-severe SARS-CoV-2 infection. In the study overall: Whole-blood bulk RNA, unsorted, was sequenced, and chains were unpaired.

Researchers attached unique molecular identifiers to individual cDNA molecules. TCRdb fed the 5' RACE reads into MiXCR, producing one record per CDR3 protein. The sample includes about 34,000 distinct CDR3 sequences, roughly 5.7% of them seen just once. Notes on the study in general: Missing private and CD4 specificities, VDJdb matching favored anti-spike CD8 responses.

J gave up 7 bases and V 4 bases, and 13 bases lay outside the gene matches. The CDR3 covers 16 residues. Looked up from germline, CDR1 is SGDLS and CDR2 is YYNGEE. There are a few counts of this clonotype. Its antigen remains unidentified. The sequenced material came from whole blood. This sequence joins TRBV9 and TRBJ2-1, with 8 bases aligning to TRBD2. The receptor was derived from an adult who was a healthcare worker with PCR-confirmed SARS-CoV-2 infection or an uninfected control (not recorded which). CDR3 DNA: TGTGCCAGCAGCTCACAGACTAGCGAGGTGGGGAATGAGCAGTTCTTC. Its protein product is CASSSQTSEVGNEQFF.